This T cell receptor beta chain is drawn from a study of blood T cells in healthy people across ages. Sample-barcoded 5' priming and a J-beta primer mix drove a second PCR of roughly 7 to 11 cycles. MiXCR, run by TCRdb on the 5' RACE reads, gives a single entry per CDR3 protein. The sample includes 910,000 or so distinct CDR3 sequences, about 51% of them seen just once. CDR3 length equals 15 residues. Germline V lookup: CDR1 SNHLY, CDR2 FYNNEI. The sample consisted of blood. The sequence came from a woman in her sixties in good health. V is TRBV2 and J is TRBJ2-5; D uncertain. TRBJ2-7 explains the end of the DNA better; the J call may be wrong. The CDR3 spells CASSDLGWDSYEQYF. DNA for the CDR3: TGTGCCAGCAGTGATTTGGGGTGGGACTCCTACGAGCAGTACTTC.